Sequencing of this T cell receptor (beta chain) was carried out in a study of OX40 agonist ivuxolimab in advanced cancers. Clones were sequenced by immunoSEQ multiplex PCR, and TCRdb holds only the in-frame ones, with some missing. The sample lists about 82,000 clones, less than 90% occurring once. The CDR3 length is 18 residues. The V gene end was trimmed by 0 bases and the J gene end by 0 bases; junction bases not matched to a gene: 5. The V gene's germline CDR1 is ENHRY and CDR2 SYGVKD. Source: CD4+ or CD8+ T cells sorted from blood, taken in a trial of the OX40 agonist ivuxolimab. This TCR derives from an adult with an advanced solid tumor such as melanoma, head and neck, liver or kidney cancer. This chain uses TRBV10-3 with TRBJ1-6; 7 bases fit TRBD1. The CDR3 region has the DNA TGTGCCATCAGTGAGTCGAGGGGGCAAAGCTCCTATAATTCACCCCTCCACTTT. Its translation is CAISESRGQSSYNSPLHF.